This T cell receptor beta chain was retrieved from a study of blood T cell repertoires in COVID-19. Sequencing was performed with immunoSEQ multiplex PCR; in TCRdb, only in-frame clones are kept and a portion is missing. The sample contains approximately 400,000 clones, about 91% of which appear only once. Trimming removed 1 base from V and 4 bases from J, with 13 bases in between. This CDR3 region has 15 residues. From germline, CDR1 is SGHRS and CDR2 YFSETQ. The sample was peripheral blood. The clonotype comes from a woman aged 50 to 60 with COVID-19, enrolled during active disease. The chain combines TRBV5-1 with TRBJ2-3, with a weak D call TRBD2 (6 bases). The CDR3 DNA reads as TGCGCCAGCAGCTTGAGGGACTGGAACTCAGATACGCAGTATTTT. As protein: CASSLRDWNSDTQYF.